One sample yielded the 16 T cell receptor beta chains listed below, sequenced in a study of blood T cell repertoires in COVID-19. Produced via immunoSEQ multiplex PCR; TCRdb's table is partial and in-frame only. The sample consists of approximately 230,000 clones, 80% to 90% of them appearing once. The sample was PBMCs or T cells enriched from blood (not recorded which). These receptors all stem from a young man who had recovered from COVID-19.

In nucleotides, the CDR3 is TGTGCCAGCAGTCCGGCCGGGACAGGGTATGAAAAACTGTTTTTT. The encoded protein is CASSPAGTGYEKLFF. The chain recombines TRBV28 with TRBJ1-4, with 9 bases aligning to TRBD1. CDR3 length equals 15 residues. CDR1 and CDR2 from the germline V gene are MDHEN and SYDVKM. The J segment lost 6 bases and the V segment lost 5 bases, leaving 7 bases of the junction unmatched.

The V call is TRBV6-1, the J call TRBJ1-2; D unresolved. Deletions cut 1 base from V and 7 bases from J, with 16 bases between. This CDR3 has 15 residues. Per the germline V gene, CDR1 is MNHNS and CDR2 is SASEGT. In nucleotides, the CDR3 is TGTGCCAGCAGTGAAGTCCAGACAAGTTATTTTGGCTACACCTTC. It specifies CASSEVQTSYFGYTF.

This rearrangement joins TRBV5-5 to TRBJ1-6; 7 bases fit TRBD1. V was pared by 6 bases and J by 15 bases, with 15 bases of the junction left unmatched. The CDR3 extends over 14 amino acids. The germline gives CDR1 SGHKS, CDR2 YYEKEE (reference sequence). The CDR3 reads CASTRDSQLNVLHF. The CDR3 nucleotides are TGTGCCAGCACGCGGGACAGCCAACTCAACGTCCTCCACTTT.

Here the CDR3 DNA reads TGTGCCAGCAGCCCTCGGCTAGCGGGAGTTGGGCAGTACTTC. This translates into CASSPRLAGVGQYF. The V call is TRBV3-1 (or the pseudogene TRBV3-2), the J call TRBJ2-7; 10 bases line up with TRBD2. The CDR3 runs to 14 residues. The ends lost 4 bases at V and 9 bases at J; junction bases unmatched: 9. CDR1 and CDR2 (germline): LGHDT, YNNKEL (reference sequence).

The CDR3 region is CASSLQGQDTEAFF. Here the CDR3 DNA reads TGTGCCAGTAGTTTACAGGGGCAGGACACTGAAGCTTTCTTT. The chain uses TRBV19 and TRBJ1-1; 7 bases map to TRBD1. Germline V gives CDR1 LNHDA, CDR2 SQIVND (reference sequence). V shed 5 bases and J 3 bases; nucleotides not matched to a gene: 6. The CDR3 runs to 14 residues. The whole variable domain, remainder taken from reference TRBV19 and TRBJ1-1, is DGGITQSPKYLFRKEGQNVTLSCEQNLNHDAMYWYRQDPGQGLRLIYYSQIVNDFQKGDIAEGYSVSREKKESFPLTVTSAQKNPTAFYLCASSLQGQDTEAFFGQGTRLTVV.

On this clone: This same CDR3 is encoded by further DNA sequences in the sample. J is TRBJ2-2 and V is TRBV5-1, with 8 bases matching TRBD1. The CDR3 length is 15 residues. V shed 3 bases, J shed 1 base, and the junction held 2 bases outside the gene matches. Germline V CDR1 and CDR2: SGHRS, YFSETQ. The CDR3 nucleotides read TGCGCCAGCAGCTCCGGACAGGGGAACACCGGGGAGCTGTTTTTT. Encoded protein: CASSSGQGNTGELFF.

The chain uses TRBV5-4 and TRBJ1-2; TRBD1 aligns across 10 bases. V lost 4 bases, J lost 4 bases, and 13 bases stayed unmatched. Germline V CDR1 and CDR2: SGHNT, YYREEE (reference sequence). This CDR3 spans 17 amino acids. This CDR3 reads CASSPQRGDRGSYGYTF. CDR3 sequence (DNA): TGTGCCAGCAGCCCACAACGGGGGGACAGGGGCAGCTATGGCTACACCTTC.

The chain carries TRBV6-5 and TRBJ1-2, with TRBD1 matching over 7 bases. V lost 6 bases, J lost 6 bases, and 10 bases stayed unmatched. There are 14 residues in the CDR3. CDR1 is MNHEY, CDR2 SVGAGI, per germline. The CDR3 spells CASRSTDRDHGYTF. For the CDR3, the DNA is TGTGCCAGCAGATCCACAGACAGGGACCATGGCTACACCTTC.

This sequence joins TRBV5-1 and TRBJ1-2; 10 bases match TRBD1. Germline assignment: CDR1 SGHRS and CDR2 YFSETQ. The CDR3 covers 14 residues. V shed 5 bases, J shed 2 bases, and the junction held 3 bases outside the gene matches. CDR3 residues: CASRRDRGNYGYTF. In DNA form, the CDR3 reads TGCGCCAGCAGGAGGGACAGGGGCAACTATGGCTACACCTTC.

The CDR3 is CAWSVNPKGGYTF. CDR3 coding DNA: TGTGCCTGGAGTGTTAATCCAAAGGGGGGCTACACCTTC. The chain joins TRBV30 to TRBJ1-2; D is perhaps TRBD1 (5 bases). V was cut by 0 bases and J by 8 bases, with 13 bases left in between. The V gene's germline CDR1 is GTSNPN and CDR2 SVGIG (reference sequence). The CDR3 has 13 residues.

The V and J genes are TRBV2 and TRBJ2-5, with TRBD2 matching over 13 bases. Germline values: CDR1 SNHLY, CDR2 FYNNEI. The CDR3 is 19 amino acids. After removal of 5 bases from V and 7 bases from J, the junction contained 19 bases not matched to a gene. CDR3 sequence: CASSSAGGSGLAGSGTQYF. DNA for the CDR3: TGTGCCAGCAGTTCGGCTGGGGGGTCGGGACTAGCGGGATCCGGGACCCAGTACTTC. The variable domain in full, completed from reference TRBV2 and TRBJ2-5, reads EPEVTQTPSHQVTQMGQEVILRCVPISNHLYFYWYRQILGQKVEFLVSFYNNEISEKSEIFDDQFSVERPDGSNFTLKIRSTKLEDSAMYFCASSSAGGSGLAGSGTQYFGPGTRLLVL.

This chain uses TRBV30 with TRBJ1-4, with 10 nucleotides matching TRBD1. The CDR3 has 18 amino acids. Germline CDR1 is GTSNPN and CDR2 is SVGIG (reference sequence). J lost 3 bases, V lost 3 bases, and 13 bases had no gene match. The chain's CDR3 is CAWRRPGQGRGANEKLFF. CDR3 in DNA: TGTGCCTGGAGGCGTCCGGGACAGGGGAGAGGGGCTAATGAAAAACTGTTTTTT.

The chain joins TRBV2 to TRBJ1-1; D not certain. V gave up 8 bases and J gave up 3 bases, with 7 bases separating them. The germline V gene has CDR1 SNHLY and CDR2 FYNNEI. The CDR3 has 11 amino acids. CDR3 residues: CASCVYTEAFF. The DNA for the CDR3 is TGTGCCAGCTGTGTATACACTGAAGCTTTCTTT.

The V call is TRBV20-1, the J call TRBJ2-7, with a tentative D call TRBD2 (5 bases). The CDR3 runs 11 residues. V lost 5 bases and J 4 bases, leaving 9 bases between the germline ends. Germline lookup yields CDR1 DFQATT and CDR2 SNEGSKA (reference sequence). This CDR3 is CSASEGYEQYF. The CDR3, as DNA: TGCAGTGCTTCCGAGGGTTACGAGCAGTACTTC.

Notes on this clone: Germline and junction disagree at one end, which may indicate a read error. V usage is TRBV7-7 and J usage is TRBJ2-5; TRBD1 might be the D (6 bases). CDR3 size: 16 residues. Per the germline V gene, CDR1 is SSHAT and CDR2 is FNYEAQ (reference sequence). The CDR3 DNA follows: TGTGCTAGCAGCTTAGGACCTACAGGGATGGGGGAGACCCAGTACTTC. Its translation is CASSLGPTGMGETQYF.

The chain joins TRBV5-6 to TRBJ1-1; TRBD1 is a possible D gene (5 bases). CDR3 length: 13 amino acids. Trimming took 5 bases from V and 1 from J, leaving 9 bases between them. Per germline, CDR1 SGHDT and CDR2 YYEEEE. CDR3 in DNA: TGTGCCAGCAGTCTCGGGGGGAACACTGAAGCTTTCTTT. Its translation: CASSLGGNTEAFF.